Listed here are 11 T cell receptor beta chains from one sample, sequenced in a study of T cells after yellow fever vaccination (dated by TCRdb to between 2018 and 2020). Libraries were prepared through 5' RACE. Sequenced using an Illumina HiSeq 2500. TCRdb's own reprocessing of the public reads used fastp at Q25 and MiXCR and kept productive beta chains. CDR3 protein sequences are deduplicated, and each keeps its most common genes and DNA. This sample has 25,000 to 35,000 distinct CDR3 sequences in its table, and around 4.6% of those were observed once. About two fifths of the sample is held by the ten biggest clonotypes. The meaning of the sample's treatment or condition label: live attenuated yellow fever vaccine strain. The material was CD8+ T cells sorted from PBMCs, obtained 10 days after the yellow fever booster vaccination. The origin of the receptors is a man aged 25-45 years who received the YFV17D yellow fever vaccine.

This clonotype occurred many times. This chain connects TRBV29-1 to TRBJ2-3; no clear D gene. Trimming took off 0 bases at V and 0 bases at J, with 7 bases between the two ends. This CDR3 is 14 amino acids long. Germline V lookup: CDR1 SQVTM, CDR2 ANQGSEA. CDR3 sequence reads: CSVEDRSSTDTQYF. The CDR3 DNA reads as TGCAGCGTTGAAGATAGATCGAGCACAGATACGCAGTATTTT.

This clonotype has at least ten counts. The chain recombines TRBV9 with TRBJ2-5; D is unclear. V was cut by 2 bases and J by 4 bases, with 9 bases left in between. The CDR3 spans 13 residues. Germline CDR1 SGDLS, CDR2 YYNGEE. The CDR3 DNA sequence: TGTGCCAGCAGCGTGGAAAGGTCAGAGACCCAGTACTTC. It encodes CASSVERSETQYF.

This clonotype was detected many times. The genes are TRBV20-1 and TRBJ2-3, with 9 bases aligning to TRBD2. This CDR3 contains 15 residues. V trimming: 6 bases; J trimming: 1 base; junction bases outside the gene matches: 8. CDR1 is DFQATT and CDR2 is SNEGSKA in the germline V gene (reference sequence). CDR3 protein: CSAPGLARGTDTQYF. CDR3 bases: TGCAGTGCCCCAGGACTAGCGAGGGGCACAGATACGCAGTATTTT.

This clonotype was detected many times. V gene TRBV7-6 combines with J gene TRBJ1-4; the D is unclear. With 1 base removed from V and 10 bases from J, the gap between germline ends came to 22 bases. In germline, CDR1 is SGHVS, CDR2 FNYEAQ. The CDR3 contains 17 residues. CDR3 sequence reads: CASSLGRFGSFIGKLFF. CDR3 DNA: TGTGCCAGCAGCTTAGGCCGCTTCGGGTCTTTTATCGGAAAACTGTTTTTT.

In this sample, this clonotype turned up many times. The CDR3 here is CASSQDYDLPEAFF. CDR3 coding DNA: TGTGCCAGCAGCCAAGATTACGATCTCCCTGAAGCTTTCTTT. The J gene is TRBJ1-1, the V gene TRBV3-1, with D hard to call. The CDR3 extends over 14 amino acids. Germline V gives CDR1 LGHDT, CDR2 YNNKEL (reference sequence). Trimming stripped 0 bases from V and 6 bases from J, with 11 bases between. The variable domain in full, with the rest retrieved from reference TRBV3-1 and TRBJ1-1, is DTAVSQTPKYLVTQMGNDKSIKCEQNLGHDTMYWYKQDSKKFLKIMFSYNNKELIINETVPNRFSPKSPDKAHLNLHINSLELGDSAVYFCASSQDYDLPEAFFGQGTRLTVV.

This clonotype was counted ten times or more. The chain employs TRBV20-1 and TRBJ2-1; a possible D gene is TRBD2 (6 bases). The V end lost 3 bases, the J end lost 12 bases, and 27 bases lay between the germline ends. CDR1 DFQATT and CDR2 SNEGSKA come from the germline V gene (reference sequence). The CDR3 runs to 16 residues. The CDR3 spells CSASGFTSPDLHVQFF. Written as DNA, the CDR3 is TGCAGTGCTAGTGGGTTTACTAGCCCGGACCTTCATGTGCAGTTCTTC.

The sample holds many counts of this clonotype. The V call is TRBV4-3, the J call TRBJ2-4, with 10 bases identical to TRBD2. The CDR3 is 18 amino acids. CDR1 and CDR2 from the germline V gene are LGHNA and YSLEER. The junction had 10 bases not matched to a gene; V was cut back by 5 bases and J by 0 bases. CDR3 DNA: TGCGCCAGCAGCACACACCTTCTAGCGGGAGTAGCCAAAAACATTCAGTACTTC. As protein: CASSTHLLAGVAKNIQYF.

This clonotype was seen a few times. The DNA of the CDR3 is TGCGCCAGCAGCCAAGACGGACTAGCGGGATCCACCGGGGAGCTGTTTTTT. Translated, it gives CASSQDGLAGSTGELFF. The rearrangement uses TRBV4-3 and TRBJ2-2; 12 bases align to TRBD2. The ends lost 0 bases at V and 4 bases at J; junction bases unmatched: 3. This CDR3 has 17 amino acids. CDR1 LGHNA and CDR2 YSLEER come from the germline V gene.

In this sample, this clonotype turned up a few times. The gene calls are TRBV14 and TRBJ2-7; TRBD2 might be the D (5 bases). Germline CDR1 SGHDN, CDR2 FVKESK. The V end was cut by 0 bases, the J end by 7 bases, with 22 bases between. This CDR3 spans 17 amino acids. The DNA of the CDR3 is TGTGCCAGCAGCCAAGATACATGGACTGGCCCTTGGGATGAGCAGTACTTC. Its translation is CASSQDTWTGPWDEQYF.

This clonotype was counted ten times or more. The chain joins TRBV7-9 to TRBJ2-4; possibly TRBD2 for D (6 bases). V gave up 6 bases and J gave up 1 base, with 13 bases separating them. The CDR3 runs 15 residues. Per germline, CDR1 SEHNR and CDR2 FQNEAQ (reference sequence). The CDR3 here is CASSPTRDAKNIQYF. CDR3 nucleotide sequence: TGTGCCAGCAGTCCGACTAGAGACGCCAAAAACATTCAGTACTTC.

This clonotype came up many times. This rearrangement joins TRBV14 to TRBJ2-7, with a possible D match to TRBD2 (6 bases). V was clipped by 0 bases and J by 2 bases, with 8 bases between them. Germline CDR1 reads SGHDN; CDR2 reads FVKESK. The CDR3 covers 14 residues. The CDR3: CASSQEAGAYEQYF. DNA for the CDR3: TGTGCCAGCAGCCAAGAAGCGGGTGCCTACGAGCAGTACTTC.